The T cell receptor (beta chain) under discussion was sequenced for a study of T-cell memory formation after mild COVID-19. Study outcomes and limitations: Unconfirmed was the SARS-CoV-2 specificity of second-wave clones that peaked on day 37. A subset of responding clones appeared in pre-infection memory, suggesting cross-reactive memory joined.

5'RACE with constant-segment primers yielded barcoded, UMI-tagged TCR alpha and TCR beta cDNA libraries. TCRdb recomputed calls from the 5' RACE reads with MiXCR, one row per CDR3 protein. The repertoire consists of a few hundred thousand distinct CDR3 sequences, with about 23% occurring once and the leading ten covering roughly an eighth. V shed 3 bases and J shed 0 bases, with 8 bases lying between them. Germline V CDR1 and CDR2: KGHDR, SFDVKD. The CDR3 is 15 amino acids. Note on this clonotype: The antigen is not known.

Sequenced sample: PBMCs or a T cell subset sorted from them (not recorded which). The TCR comes from an adult woman who had mild COVID-19 (a few samples of this study predate the infection). Cell type and time point are not known. This sequence joins TRBV24-1 and TRBJ1-3; D might be TRBD1 (5 bases). CDR3 sequence reads: CATSDPGRSGNTIYF. Written as DNA, the CDR3 is TGTGCCACCAGTGATCCGGGACGCTCTGGAAACACCATATATTTT.